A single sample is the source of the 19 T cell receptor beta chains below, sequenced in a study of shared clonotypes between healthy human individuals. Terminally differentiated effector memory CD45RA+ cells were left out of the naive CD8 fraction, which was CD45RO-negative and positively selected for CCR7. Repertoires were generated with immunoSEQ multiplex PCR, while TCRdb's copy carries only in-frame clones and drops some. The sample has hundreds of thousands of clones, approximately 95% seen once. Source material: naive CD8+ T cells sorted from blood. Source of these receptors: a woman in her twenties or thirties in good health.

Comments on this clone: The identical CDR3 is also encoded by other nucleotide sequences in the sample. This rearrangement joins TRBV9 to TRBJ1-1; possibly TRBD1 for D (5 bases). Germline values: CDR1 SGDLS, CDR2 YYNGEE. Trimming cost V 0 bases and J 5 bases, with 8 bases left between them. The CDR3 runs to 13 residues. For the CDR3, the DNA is TGTGCCAGCAGCGTAGGGGGGTTAACTGAAGCTTTCTTT. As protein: CASSVGGLTEAFF.

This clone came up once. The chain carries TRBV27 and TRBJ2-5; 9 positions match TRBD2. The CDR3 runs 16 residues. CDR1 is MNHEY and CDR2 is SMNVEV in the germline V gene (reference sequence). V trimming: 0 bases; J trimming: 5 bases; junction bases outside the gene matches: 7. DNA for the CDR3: TGTGCCAGCAGTTTATCCTATGCGGGAGGGCCTGAGACCCAGTACTTC. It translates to CASSLSYAGGPETQYF.

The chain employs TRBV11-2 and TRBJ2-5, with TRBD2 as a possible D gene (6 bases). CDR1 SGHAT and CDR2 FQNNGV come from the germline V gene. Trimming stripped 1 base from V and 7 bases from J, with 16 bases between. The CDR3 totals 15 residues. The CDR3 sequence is CASSLVALLGGTQYF. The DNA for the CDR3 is TGTGCCAGCAGCTTAGTGGCGTTACTCGGGGGGACCCAGTACTTC.

CDR3 in DNA: TGCGCCAGCAGCCAACCGGGACGGAGAATCTACAATGAGCAGTTCTTC. This encodes CASSQPGRRIYNEQFF. The chain is built from TRBV4-1 and TRBJ2-1, with D perhaps assigned TRBD1 or TRBD2 (5 bases each). This CDR3 has 16 amino acids. Germline-derived CDR1 and CDR2 are MGHRA and YSYEKL. V was clipped by 2 bases and J by 3 bases, with 14 bases between them.

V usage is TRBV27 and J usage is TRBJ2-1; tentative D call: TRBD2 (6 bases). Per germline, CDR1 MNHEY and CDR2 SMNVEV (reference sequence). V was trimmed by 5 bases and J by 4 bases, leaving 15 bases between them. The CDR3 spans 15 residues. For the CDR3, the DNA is TGTGCCAGCAGTCATCCGGGACTTACTTACAATGAGCAGTTCTTC. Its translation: CASSHPGLTYNEQFF.

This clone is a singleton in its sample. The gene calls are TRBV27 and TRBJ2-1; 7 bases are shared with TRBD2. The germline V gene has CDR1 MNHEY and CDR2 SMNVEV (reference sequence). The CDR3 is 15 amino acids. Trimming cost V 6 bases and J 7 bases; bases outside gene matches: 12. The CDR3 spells CASRIVSGWGNEQFF. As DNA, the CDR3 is TGTGCCAGCAGGATTGTTAGCGGGTGGGGGAATGAGCAGTTCTTC.

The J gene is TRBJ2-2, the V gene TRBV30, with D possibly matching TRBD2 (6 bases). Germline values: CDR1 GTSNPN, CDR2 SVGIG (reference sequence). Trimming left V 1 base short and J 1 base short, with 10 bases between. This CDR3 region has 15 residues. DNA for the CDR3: TGTGCCTGGAGTGGGGGGACTCTGAACACCGGGGAGCTGTTTTTT. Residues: CAWSGGTLNTGELFF.

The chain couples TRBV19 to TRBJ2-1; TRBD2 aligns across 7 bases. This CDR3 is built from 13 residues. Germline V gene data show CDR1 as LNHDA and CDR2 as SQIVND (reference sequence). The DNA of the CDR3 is TGTGCGACTAGCCTGAGCTCCTACAATGAGCAGTTCTTC. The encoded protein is CATSLSSYNEQFF. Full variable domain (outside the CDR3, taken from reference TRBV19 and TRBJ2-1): DGGITQSPKYLFRKEGQNVTLSCEQNLNHDAMYWYRQDPGQGLRLIYYSQIVNDFQKGDIAEGYSVSREKKESFPLTVTSAQKNPTAFYLCATSLSSYNEQFFGPGTRLTVL.

The CDR3 DNA sequence: TGCGCCAGCAGCCAATCCAGGGGCTACACCGGGGAGCTGTTTTTT. Translated: CASSQSRGYTGELFF. The chain recombines TRBV4-1 with TRBJ2-2, with a possible D match to TRBD1 (6 bases). Germline V CDR1 and CDR2: MGHRA, YSYEKL. The ends were cut back, 2 bases at V and 3 bases at J, with 10 bases in the middle. This CDR3 has 15 amino acids.

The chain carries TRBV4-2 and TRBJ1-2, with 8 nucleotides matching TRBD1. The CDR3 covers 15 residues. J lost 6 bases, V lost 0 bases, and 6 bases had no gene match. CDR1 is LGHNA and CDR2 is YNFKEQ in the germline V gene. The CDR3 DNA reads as TGTGCCAGCAGCCAAGAACAGGGGGGGAACAATGGCTACACCTTC. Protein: CASSQEQGGNNGYTF.

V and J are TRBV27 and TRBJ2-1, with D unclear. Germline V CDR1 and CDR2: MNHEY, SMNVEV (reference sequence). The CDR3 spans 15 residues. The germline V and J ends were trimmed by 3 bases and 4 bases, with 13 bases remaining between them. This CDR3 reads CASSLVPSGYNEQFF. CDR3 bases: TGTGCCAGCAGTTTGGTCCCCTCGGGTTACAATGAGCAGTTCTTC.

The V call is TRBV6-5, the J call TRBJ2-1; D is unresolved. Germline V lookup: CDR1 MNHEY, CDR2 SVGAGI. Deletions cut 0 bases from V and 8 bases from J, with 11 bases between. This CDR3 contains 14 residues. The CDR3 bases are TGTGCCAGCAGTTACTCGGAGAGGTACGATGAGCAGTTCTTC. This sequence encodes CASSYSERYDEQFF.

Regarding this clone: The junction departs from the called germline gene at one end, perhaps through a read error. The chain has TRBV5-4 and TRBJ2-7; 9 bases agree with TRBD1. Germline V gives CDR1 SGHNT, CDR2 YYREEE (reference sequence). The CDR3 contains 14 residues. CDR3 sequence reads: CASSYDRGSYERYF. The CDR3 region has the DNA TGTGCCAGCAGCTATGACAGGGGGTCCTACGAGCGGTACTTC. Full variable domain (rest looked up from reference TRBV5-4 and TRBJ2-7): ETGVTQSPTHLIKTRGQQVTLRCSSQSGHNTVSWYQQALGQGPQFIFQYYREEENGRGNFPPRFSGLQFPNYSSELNVNALELDDSALYLCASSYDRGSYERYFGPGTRLTVT.

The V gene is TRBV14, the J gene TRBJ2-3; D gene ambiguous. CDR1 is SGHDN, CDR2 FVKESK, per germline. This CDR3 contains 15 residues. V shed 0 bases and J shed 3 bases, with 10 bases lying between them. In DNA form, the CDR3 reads TGTGCCAGCAGCCAAGATAGTCCGGTAACAGATACGCAGTATTTT. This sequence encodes CASSQDSPVTDTQYF. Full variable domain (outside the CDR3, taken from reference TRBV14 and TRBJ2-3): EAGVTQFPSHSVIEKGQTVTLRCDPISGHDNLYWYRRVMGKEIKFLLHFVKESKQDESGMPNNRFLAERTGGTYSTLKVQPAELEDSGVYFCASSQDSPVTDTQYFGPGTRLTVL.

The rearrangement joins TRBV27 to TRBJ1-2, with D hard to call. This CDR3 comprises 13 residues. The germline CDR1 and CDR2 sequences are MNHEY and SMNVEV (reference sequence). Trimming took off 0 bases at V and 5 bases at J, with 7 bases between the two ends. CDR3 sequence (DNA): TGTGCCAGCAGTTTATCGGGAGGGTATGGCTACACCTTC. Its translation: CASSLSGGYGYTF.

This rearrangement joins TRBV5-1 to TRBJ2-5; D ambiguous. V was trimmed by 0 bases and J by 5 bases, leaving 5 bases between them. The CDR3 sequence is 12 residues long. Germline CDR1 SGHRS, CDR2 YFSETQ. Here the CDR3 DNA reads TGCGCCAGCAGCTTGGTGGGGGAGACCCAGTACTTC. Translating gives CASSLVGETQYF.

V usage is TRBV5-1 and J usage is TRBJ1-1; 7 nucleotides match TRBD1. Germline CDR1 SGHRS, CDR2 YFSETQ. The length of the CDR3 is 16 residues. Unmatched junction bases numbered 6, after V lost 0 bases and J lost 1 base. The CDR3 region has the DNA TGCGCCAGCAGCTTGGTGGGACAGAATACGAACACTGAAGCTTTCTTT. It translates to CASSLVGQNTNTEAFF.

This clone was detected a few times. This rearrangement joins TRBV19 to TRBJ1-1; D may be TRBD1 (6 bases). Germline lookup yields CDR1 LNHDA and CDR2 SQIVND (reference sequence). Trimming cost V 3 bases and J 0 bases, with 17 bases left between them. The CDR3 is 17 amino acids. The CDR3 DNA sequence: TGTGCCAGTAGTATGGGGCAGGGGTATTGGTTGAACACTGAAGCTTTCTTT. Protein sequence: CASSMGQGYWLNTEAFF.

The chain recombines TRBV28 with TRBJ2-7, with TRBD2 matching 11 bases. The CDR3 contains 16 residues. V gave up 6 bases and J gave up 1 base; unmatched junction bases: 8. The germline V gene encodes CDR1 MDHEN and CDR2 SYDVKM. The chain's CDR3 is CASREGGLAVSYEQYF. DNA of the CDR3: TGTGCCAGCAGAGAGGGGGGACTAGCGGTATCCTACGAGCAGTACTTC.